Each of the 27 T cell receptor beta chains below was sequenced from the same sample in a study of T cells expressing NK-cell markers (TCRdb year 2020). The method was 5' RACE. Data came from an Illumina HiSeq 2000. The reads underwent TCRdb reprocessing, giving one record for each CDR3 protein sequence and no DNA. This specimen's table enumerates a few hundred thousand distinct CDR3 sequences. The ten largest clonotypes hold over 4% of the sample. Sequencing was done on a sample of blood T cells: a sorted CD56 or NKG2C T cell subset, CD4+ or CD8+ T cells, or bulk PBMC T cells (not recorded which). The receptors here all came from a man aged 18 to 69 in good health.

The chain is built from TRBV7-2 and TRBJ1-2; TCRdb reports TRBD1, a call that lacks DNA to check it against. The CDR3 consists of 15 residues. Germline lookup yields CDR1 SGHTA and CDR2 FQGNSA. CDR3 region: CASSSEPGRNYGYTF.

The genes are TRBV5-6 and TRBJ2-1. CDR3 length equals 14 residues. Germline V gene lookup returns CDR1 SGHDT and CDR2 YYEEEE. CDR3 loop: CASSGLTVDNEQFF.

This sequence joins TRBV7-3 and TRBJ1-1; TCRdb gives TRBD1 as the D gene, but with no DNA this cannot be confirmed. The germline V gene has CDR1 SGHTA and CDR2 FQGTGA. The CDR3 has 15 residues. This CDR3 reads CASSLKGSLNTEAFF.

This chain connects TRBV27 to TRBJ2-1; as DNA is missing, the TRBD1 call by TCRdb cannot be tested. CDR3 size: 15 residues. Germline lookup yields CDR1 MNHEY and CDR2 SMNVEV (reference sequence). This CDR3 is CASSTWGASYNEQFF.

The chain recombines TRBV5-1 with TRBJ1-4; TCRdb lists TRBD1, though no DNA is available to test this call. CDR1 SGHRS and CDR2 YFSETQ come from the germline V gene. The CDR3 is made up of 16 amino acids. CDR3 amino acids: CASSKGGGQDGGKLFF.

V gene TRBV18 combines with J gene TRBJ1-3. CDR3 size: 16 residues. Germline CDR1 reads KGHSH; CDR2 reads LQKENI. The CDR3 here is CASSPLTVRSGNTIYF.

V gene TRBV12-3 or TRBV12-4 combines with J gene TRBJ1-3. The CDR3 totals 15 residues. CDR3 sequence: CASSGWRGWGNTIYF.

This chain links TRBV7-7 with TRBJ2-2. The CDR3 is made up of 14 amino acids. Germline V gives CDR1 SSHAT, CDR2 FNYEAQ (reference sequence). CDR3: CASSLSPTVGELFF.

The chain carries TRBV5-1 and TRBJ1-1; TCRdb picks TRBD1, but there is no DNA to check that call. Germline-derived CDR1 and CDR2 are SGHRS and YFSETQ. The CDR3 extends over 15 amino acids. CDR3 sequence reads: CASSVLGQGKAEAFF.

This rearrangement joins TRBV6-1 to TRBJ1-2. The CDR3 totals 12 residues. The germline gives CDR1 MNHNS, CDR2 SASEGT. The CDR3 sequence: CASYIGVYGYTF.

The chain carries TRBV5-1 and TRBJ2-4; TCRdb gives TRBD2 as the D gene, but with no DNA this cannot be confirmed. Germline CDR1 reads SGHRS; CDR2 reads YFSETQ. The length of the CDR3 is 17 residues. The CDR3 sequence: CASSLEGAWSAKNIQYF.

The genes are TRBV20-1 and TRBJ2-1; TCRdb returns TRBD1, unconfirmable since there is no DNA. CDR1 DFQATT and CDR2 SNEGSKA come from the germline V gene (reference sequence). This CDR3 region has 13 residues. CDR3 sequence reads: CSVPGQVRNEQFF.

The V call is TRBV27, the J call TRBJ2-3; without DNA, the TCRdb call of TRBD2 cannot be checked. The CDR3 has 15 residues. Germline CDR1 and CDR2: MNHEY and SMNVEV (reference sequence). The CDR3 spells CASSRSGGAPDTQYF.

The chain combines TRBV11-2 with TRBJ1-5; TCRdb calls TRBD1, which cannot be checked without DNA. Germline CDR1 is SGHAT and CDR2 is FQNNGV. The CDR3 is 13 residues long. This CDR3 is CASSSGQGQPQHF.

The CDR3 is CASSLAWGGNYEQYF. The chain employs TRBV5-1 and TRBJ2-7. Germline CDR1 reads SGHRS; CDR2 reads YFSETQ. The CDR3 covers 15 residues.

The chain combines TRBV18 with TRBJ2-7; the TCRdb call, TRBD1, lacks DNA for checking. This CDR3 is built from 16 residues. The germline gives CDR1 KGHSH, CDR2 LQKENI. CDR3 amino acids: CASSEKPGPRVHEQYF.

The rearrangement links TRBV6-2 or TRBV6-3 to TRBJ1-1. The CDR3 sequence is 15 residues long. Germline values: CDR1 MNHEY, CDR2 SVGEGT. The CDR3: CASSSNEGGPAEAFF.

The rearrangement uses TRBV9 and TRBJ2-1; TCRdb picks TRBD1, but there is no DNA to check that call. This CDR3 spans 15 amino acids. Germline CDR1 SGDLS, CDR2 YYNGEE. The CDR3 here is CASNPTGQGFNEQFF. The full variable domain, with the rest looked up from reference TRBV9 and TRBJ2-1, is DSGVTQTPKHLITATGQRVTLRCSPRSGDLSVYWYQQSLDQGLQFLIQYYNGEERAKGNILERFSAQQFPDLHSELNLSSLELGDSALYFCASNPTGQGFNEQFFGPGTRLTVL.

The chain couples TRBV28 to TRBJ2-2. This CDR3 is 13 amino acids long. Germline V lookup: CDR1 MDHEN, CDR2 SYDVKM. The CDR3 region is CASKWRNTGELFF.

The chain uses TRBV18 and TRBJ2-2. This CDR3 comprises 16 residues. Looked up from germline, CDR1 is KGHSH and CDR2 is LQKENI. CDR3 amino acids: CASSPPKRQKTGELFF.

This chain connects TRBV12-3 or TRBV12-4 to TRBJ2-3; without DNA, the TCRdb call of TRBD2 cannot be checked. The CDR3 covers 18 residues. CDR3 protein: CASSLNGPGGLSTDTQYF.

CDR3 loop: CASSPRRLAGSTDTQYF. The chain has TRBV25-1 and TRBJ2-3; the TRBD2 assignment by TCRdb is unverifiable without DNA. The CDR3 length is 17 residues. CDR1 is MGHDK, CDR2 SYGVNS, per germline.

The chain couples TRBV9 to TRBJ2-2; no DNA is available, so the TRBD2 call from TCRdb remains unchecked. The CDR3 consists of 19 residues. Germline V gene sequence: CDR1 SGDLS, CDR2 YYNGEE. The CDR3: CASSARLTSGGANTGELFF.

The rearrangement links TRBV6-5 to TRBJ2-7; absent DNA, TCRdb's TRBD1 call cannot be checked. CDR3 length equals 15 residues. Germline V gene sequence: CDR1 MNHEY, CDR2 SVGAGI. CDR3 loop: CASSYLGTGGYEQYF.

V and J are TRBV6-1 and TRBJ2-3. This CDR3 has 17 amino acids. CDR1 and CDR2 (germline): MNHNS, SASEGT. The CDR3: CASTLLGSTNFLDTQYF.

The J gene is TRBJ2-4, the V gene TRBV6-1; TCRdb selects TRBD1, and the lack of DNA leaves this call unchecked. The germline V gene has CDR1 MNHNS and CDR2 SASEGT. This CDR3 is built from 14 residues. The CDR3 spells CASSRQARSDIQYF.

The rearrangement joins TRBV14 to TRBJ2-5; the TCRdb call, TRBD1, lacks DNA for checking. The CDR3 has 16 amino acids. CDR1 is SGHDN and CDR2 is FVKESK in the germline V gene. The CDR3 is CASSQDWGRQSRTQYF.